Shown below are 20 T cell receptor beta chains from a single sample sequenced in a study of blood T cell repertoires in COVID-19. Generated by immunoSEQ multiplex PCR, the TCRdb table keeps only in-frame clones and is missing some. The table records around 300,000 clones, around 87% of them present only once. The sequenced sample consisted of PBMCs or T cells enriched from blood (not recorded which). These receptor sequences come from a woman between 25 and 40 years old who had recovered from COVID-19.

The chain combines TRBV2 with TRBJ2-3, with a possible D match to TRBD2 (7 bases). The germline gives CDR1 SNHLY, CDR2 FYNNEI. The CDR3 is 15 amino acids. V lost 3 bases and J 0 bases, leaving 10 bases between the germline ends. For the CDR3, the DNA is TGTGCCAGCAGTGAGGCGGGGGCGAGCACAGATACGCAGTATTTT. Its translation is CASSEAGASTDTQYF.

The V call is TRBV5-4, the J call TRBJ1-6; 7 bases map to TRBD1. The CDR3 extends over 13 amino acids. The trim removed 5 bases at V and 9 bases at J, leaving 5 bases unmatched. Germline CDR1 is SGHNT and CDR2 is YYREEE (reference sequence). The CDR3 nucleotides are TGTGCCAGCAGACCCGACAGGGTTTCACCCCTCCACTTT. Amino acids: CASRPDRVSPLHF.

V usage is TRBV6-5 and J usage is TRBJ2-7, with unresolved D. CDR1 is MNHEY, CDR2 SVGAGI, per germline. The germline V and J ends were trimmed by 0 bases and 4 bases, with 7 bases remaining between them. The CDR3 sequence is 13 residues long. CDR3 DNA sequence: TGTGCCAGCAGTTACTCCATACAATACGAGCAGTACTTC. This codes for CASSYSIQYEQYF.

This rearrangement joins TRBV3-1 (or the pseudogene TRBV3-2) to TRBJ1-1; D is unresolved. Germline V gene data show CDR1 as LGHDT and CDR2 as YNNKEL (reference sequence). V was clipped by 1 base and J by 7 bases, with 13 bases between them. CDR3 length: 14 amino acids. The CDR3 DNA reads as TGTGCCAGCAGCCAAGTCGGATCCGGGAGTGAAGCTTTCTTT. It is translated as CASSQVGSGSEAFF.

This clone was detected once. The CDR3 DNA follows: TGTGCCAGTACCCCGTCGGACAGGGGGTTAAATGGCTACACCTTC. This gives the protein CASTPSDRGLNGYTF. The chain is built from TRBV19 and TRBJ1-2; 10 bases line up with TRBD1. The germline gives CDR1 LNHDA, CDR2 SQIVND (reference sequence). The V segment lost 7 bases and the J segment 6 bases; nucleotides outside the gene matches: 11. The CDR3 totals 15 residues.

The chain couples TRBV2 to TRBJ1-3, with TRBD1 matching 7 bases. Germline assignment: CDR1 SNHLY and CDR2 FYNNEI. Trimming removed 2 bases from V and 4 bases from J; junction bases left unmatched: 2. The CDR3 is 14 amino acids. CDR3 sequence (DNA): TGTGCCAGCAGTGAAAGGACAGGCGGAAACACCATATATTTT. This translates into CASSERTGGNTIYF.

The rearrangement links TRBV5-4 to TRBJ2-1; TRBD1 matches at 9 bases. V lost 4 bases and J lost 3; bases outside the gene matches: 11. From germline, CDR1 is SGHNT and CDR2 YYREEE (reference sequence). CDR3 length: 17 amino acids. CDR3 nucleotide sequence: TGTGCCAGCAGCCAACCGGGACAGGGCGGGGGCTACAATGAGCAGTTCTTC. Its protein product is CASSQPGQGGGYNEQFF.

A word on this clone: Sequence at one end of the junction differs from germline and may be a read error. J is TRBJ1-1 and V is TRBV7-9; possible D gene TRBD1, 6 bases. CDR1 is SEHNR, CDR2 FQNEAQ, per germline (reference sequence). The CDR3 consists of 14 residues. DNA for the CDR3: TGTGCCAGCAGGTTAGGGGGGGGAGTTGCCGAAGCTTTCTTT. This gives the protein CASRLGGGVAEAFF.

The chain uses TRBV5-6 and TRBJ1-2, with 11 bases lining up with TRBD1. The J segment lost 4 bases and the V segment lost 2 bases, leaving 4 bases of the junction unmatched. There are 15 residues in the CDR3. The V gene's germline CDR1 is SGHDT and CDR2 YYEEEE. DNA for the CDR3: TGTGCCAGCAGCTTAGTTGGGACAGGGGGCTATGGCTACACCTTC. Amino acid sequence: CASSLVGTGGYGYTF.

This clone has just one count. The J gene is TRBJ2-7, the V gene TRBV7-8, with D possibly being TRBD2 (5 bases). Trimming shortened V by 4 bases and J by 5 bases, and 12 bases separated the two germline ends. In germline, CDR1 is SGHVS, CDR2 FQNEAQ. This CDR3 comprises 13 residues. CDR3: CASSSDWANEQYF. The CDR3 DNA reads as TGTGCCAGCAGCTCGGACTGGGCGAACGAGCAGTACTTC.

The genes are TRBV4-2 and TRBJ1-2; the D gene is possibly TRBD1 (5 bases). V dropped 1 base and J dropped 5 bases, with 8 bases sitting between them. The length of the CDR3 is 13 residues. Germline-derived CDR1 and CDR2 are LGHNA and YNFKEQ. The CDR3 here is CASSQVQGYGYTF. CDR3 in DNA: TGTGCCAGCAGCCAAGTTCAGGGTTATGGCTACACCTTC.

DNA for the CDR3: TGTGCCAGCAGCACCTACAGGGATACTAACTATGGCTACACCTTC. Encoded protein: CASSTYRDTNYGYTF. This sequence joins TRBV11-2 and TRBJ1-2; a weak D match, TRBD1 (6 bases). Per germline, CDR1 SGHAT and CDR2 FQNNGV. Trimming took 5 bases from V and 0 from J, leaving 13 bases between them. The CDR3 runs 15 residues.

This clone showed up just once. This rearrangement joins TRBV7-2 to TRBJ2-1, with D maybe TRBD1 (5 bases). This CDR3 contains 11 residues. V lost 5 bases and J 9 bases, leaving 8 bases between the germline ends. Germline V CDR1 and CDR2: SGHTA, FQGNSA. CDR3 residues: CASSQGGEQFF. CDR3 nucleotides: TGTGCCAGCAGCCAGGGTGGTGAGCAGTTCTTC.

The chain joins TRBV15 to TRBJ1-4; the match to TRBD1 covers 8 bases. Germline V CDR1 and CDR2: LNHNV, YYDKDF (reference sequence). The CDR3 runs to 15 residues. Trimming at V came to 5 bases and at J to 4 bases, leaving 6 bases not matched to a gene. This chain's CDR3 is CATSGQGALNEKLFF. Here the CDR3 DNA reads TGTGCCACCAGCGGGCAGGGGGCCCTTAATGAAAAACTGTTTTTT.

In DNA, the CDR3 is TGCGCCAGCAGCCCCGCCGGGGGGAACTATGGCTACACCTTC. This encodes CASSPAGGNYGYTF. V gene TRBV5-1 combines with J gene TRBJ1-2; tentative D call: TRBD1 (5 bases). CDR3 length: 14 residues. V was pared by 4 bases and J by 2 bases, with 12 bases between. From germline, CDR1 is SGHRS and CDR2 YFSETQ.

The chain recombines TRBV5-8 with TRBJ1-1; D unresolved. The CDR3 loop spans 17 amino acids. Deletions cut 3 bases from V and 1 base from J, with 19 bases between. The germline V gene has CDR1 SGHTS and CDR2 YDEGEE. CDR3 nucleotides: TGTGCCAGCAGCTCCCTGTTGGACTGGGCGGGGAACACTGAAGCTTTCTTT. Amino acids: CASSSLLDWAGNTEAFF.

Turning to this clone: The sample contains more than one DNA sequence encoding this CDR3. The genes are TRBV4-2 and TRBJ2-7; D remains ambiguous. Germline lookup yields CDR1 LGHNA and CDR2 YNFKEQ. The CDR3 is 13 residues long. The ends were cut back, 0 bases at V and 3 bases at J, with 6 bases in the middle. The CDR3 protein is CASSQDPLYEQYF. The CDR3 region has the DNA TGTGCCAGCAGCCAAGATCCACTCTACGAGCAGTACTTC.

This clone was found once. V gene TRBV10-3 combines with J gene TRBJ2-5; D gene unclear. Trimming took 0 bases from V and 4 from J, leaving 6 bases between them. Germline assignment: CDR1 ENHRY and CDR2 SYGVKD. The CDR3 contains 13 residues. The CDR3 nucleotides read TGTGCCATCAGTGAGTCTCCCGGAGAGACCCAGTACTTC. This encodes CAISESPGETQYF.

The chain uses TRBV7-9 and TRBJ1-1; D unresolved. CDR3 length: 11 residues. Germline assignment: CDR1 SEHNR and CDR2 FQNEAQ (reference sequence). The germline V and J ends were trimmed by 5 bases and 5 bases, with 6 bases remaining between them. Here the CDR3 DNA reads TGTGCCAGCAGCCCTAGAACTGAAGCTTTCTTT. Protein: CASSPRTEAFF.

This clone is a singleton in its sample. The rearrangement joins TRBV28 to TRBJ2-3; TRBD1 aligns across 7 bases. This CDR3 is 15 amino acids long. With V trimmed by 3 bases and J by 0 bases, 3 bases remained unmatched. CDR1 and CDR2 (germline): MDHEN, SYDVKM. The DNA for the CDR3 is TGTGCCAGCAGTTTTAGGGACAGTAGCACAGATACGCAGTATTTT. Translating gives CASSFRDSSTDTQYF.